This paragraph reports one T cell receptor (beta chain). Its antigen is currently unknown. Stable Graves' hyperthyroidism meant no ophthalmopathy progression within 18 months. This sample was included in a study of T cells in Graves' hyperthyroidism and ophthalmopathy. The CDR3 is 13 residues long. The germline V gene encodes CDR1 SNHLY and CDR2 FYNNEI. Trimming at V came to 11 bases and at J to 5 bases, leaving 9 bases not matched to a gene. Study-wide points: Model-based prediction identified ophthalmopathy a median approximately 6.2 months prior to its onset.

From RNA transcripts, TCR beta CDR3 regions were amplified. Using the HTBI primer set, a first-round RT-PCR was run on the TCR CDR3. MiXCR, run by TCRdb on the multiplex PCR reads, gives a single entry per CDR3 protein. Among under 700,000 distinct CDR3 sequences listed, 35% to 55% were seen once. The sample taken for sequencing was peripheral blood or thyroid tissue (not recorded which). This TCR derives from a woman aged 18-29 years with Graves' hyperthyroidism. The chain employs TRBV2 and TRBJ2-5, with 9 nucleotides matching TRBD1. The CDR3 region has the DNA TGTGCCGCCTCGGACAGGGGTTATGAGACCCAGTACTTC. Protein: CAASDRGYETQYF.